This T cell receptor (beta chain) was identified during a study of Ad26.COV2.S vaccination and SARS-CoV-2 variants. As concerns this clone: Its antigen is still unknown.

Germline V CDR1 and CDR2: LGHNA, YNFKEQ. V lost 4 bases and J lost 0; bases outside the gene matches: 2. CDR3 length: 15 residues. General observations from the study: Spike-specific responses of CD8+ and CD4+ T cells were reported to display substantial breadth after vaccination.

Treatment specified: about 20 received Ad26.COV2.S at low or high dose, single or two shots; 5 received placebo; per-sample allocation not given. It was on day 63 after the first vaccine or placebo injection that samples were taken. Wuhan-strain SARS-CoV-2 spike was expressed by the Ad26 vector that made up the vaccine. Only in-frame clones appear in the TCRdb table, and some are missing; sequencing was by immunoSEQ multiplex PCR. Of about 350,000 clones in the sample, approximately 86% were seen once. The material sequenced was peripheral blood, taken in a trial of Ad26.COV2.S vaccine versus placebo. The chain recombines TRBV4-2 with TRBJ2-7, with TRBD2 matching 11 bases. This receptor was identified in a person between 18 and 60 years old who received the Ad26.COV2.S COVID-19 vaccine or a placebo. CDR3 residues: CASSPGTSGSYEQYF. CDR3 DNA: TGTGCCAGCAGCCCCGGGACTAGCGGCTCCTACGAGCAGTACTTC.